A selection of T cell receptor beta chains follows, all from one sample in a study of blood T cell repertoires in COVID-19. Only in-frame clones appear in the TCRdb table, and some are missing; sequencing was by immunoSEQ multiplex PCR. The sample records around 100,000 clones, about 80% being singletons. Sequenced material: peripheral blood. All receptors come from a human donor in a cohort sampled during active or convalescent COVID-19. Both conserved end residues are trimmed from each CDR3.

V,J,CDR3
TRBV2,TRBJ2-1,ASSVTGGAGNEQF
TRBV12-3/TRBV12-4,TRBJ1-2,ASSPWHYGYT
TRBV7-9,TRBJ1-1,ASMSRAGTEAF
TRBV7-6,TRBJ1-3,ASSLSGGSFGNTIY
TRBV6-5,TRBJ1-1,ASSYSADTEAF
TRBV5-1,TRBJ1-2,ASSLSGHYGYT
TRBV10-3,TRBJ1-3,AISGGVDSGNTIY
TRBV25-1,TRBJ1-4,ASSTKTAGGEKLF
TRBV3-1/TRBV3-2,TRBJ1-1,ASSHRGRTEAF
TRBV5-1,TRBJ2-3,ASSLGGSGGYTDTQY
TRBV6-6,TRBJ1-1,ASSYSGTETEAF
TRBV19,TRBJ1-2,ASSIVGGDGHGYT
TRBV5-6,TRBJ1-4,ASSSTHEKLF
TRBV5-4,TRBJ2-3,ASSRAGTKDTDTQY
TRBV2,TRBJ2-3,ASMGGYRGFTDTQY
TRBV28,TRBJ1-5,ASSLMGQQNQPQH
TRBV7-9,TRBJ2-3,ASSLDQGTQY
TRBV3-1/TRBV3-2,TRBJ2-2,ASSPLRGRDTGELF
TRBV19,TRBJ2-3,ASSMGPPLAGGTDTQY
TRBV10-2,TRBJ1-4,ASSEQGFDEKLF
TRBV4-2,TRBJ2-3,ASSQELLTGFTDTQY
TRBV6-2/TRBV6-3,TRBJ2-7,ASSNPGYEQY